The sequence of this T cell receptor (beta chain) was determined in a study of human CD8 memory T cell subsets. Study findings and constraints: Stem-like memory and precursor exhausted T cells were similarly highly diverse; effector memory cells were not.

Points on this clonotype: What it binds is not known.

By UMI-labeled 5' RACE, the TCR beta libraries were made. TCRdb reprocessed the 5' RACE reads; each CDR3 protein has one entry and no DNA is given. This sample's table has approximately 5,000 distinct CDR3 sequences. Germline V CDR1 and CDR2: MRHNA, SNTAGT. This CDR3 contains 15 residues. The clonotype originates from a human donor in good health. The rearrangement joins TRBV6-4 to TRBJ2-1; TCRdb lists TRBD2, though no DNA is available to test this call. Sequencing was performed on CD8+ effector memory T cells (TEM) sorted from PBMCs. Described subset: effector memory CD8 T cells, CCR7- CD45RO+ CD95+. CDR3 residues: CASSAGPTAGNEQFF.